A few counts support the clone carrying this T cell receptor beta chain. The data were taken from a study of cytomegalovirus exposure and HLA in healthy donors. The CDR3 runs to 17 residues. Germline trimming cut 3 bases from V and 6 bases from J; bases unmatched to any gene: 13. Germline V CDR1 and CDR2: SGDLS, YYNGEE. The PCR contained 60 Vbeta and 13 Jbeta primers. Using immunoSEQ multiplex PCR, the repertoire was profiled, and TCRdb retains in-frame clones only, with some absent. The sample carries around 150,000 clones, roughly three fifths recorded once. Sequencing was performed on PBMCs. This sequence originates from a male donor in good health and CMV-seronegative. The chain uses TRBV9 and TRBJ1-4; 8 nucleotides match TRBD1. The CDR3 nucleotides are TGTGCCAGCAGCGCACGGACAGGGAGGTCCGGTGATGAAAAACTGTTTTTT. Protein: CASSARTGRSGDEKLFF.